The 13 T cell receptor beta chains below come from one sample, sequenced in a study of PD-L1 blockade in urothelial cancer (dated by TCRdb to about 2017). The library was obtained by the immunoSEQ multiplex PCR assay. In its TCRdb copy, this immuneACCESS table keeps in-frame sequences only and misses some clones. Where compared with another copy, unresolved V genes explain less than half of these, and the others have no known cause. This sample holds more than 80,000 clones; roughly 82% were observed only once. The ten largest clonotypes hold 9.5% of the sample. The sequences come from PBMCs, collected around atezolizumab (anti-PD-L1) treatment. These receptors were obtained from a man between 70 and 80 years old with urothelial cancer.

The chain uses TRBV5-4 and TRBJ2-3; D is possibly TRBD2 (6 bases). The CDR3 covers 17 residues. V lost 4 bases and J 0 bases, leaving 18 bases between the germline ends. Germline CDR1 is SGHNT and CDR2 is YYREEE (reference sequence). In DNA form, the CDR3 reads TGTGCCAGCAGCCCAAACATAGCGGACCGAAGCACAGATACGCAGTATTTT. It encodes CASSPNIADRSTDTQYF.

This CDR3 reads CASSSGLGETQYF. The DNA of the CDR3 is TGTGCCAGCAGCTCTGGCCTTGGCGAGACCCAGTACTTC. The chain employs TRBV7-3 and TRBJ2-5; D not resolved. The germline V gene encodes CDR1 SGHTA and CDR2 FQGTGA. CDR3 length equals 13 residues. The V gene lost 4 bases and the J gene lost 5 bases, with 11 bases spanning the gap.

J is TRBJ1-2 and V is TRBV25-1; the D gene is possibly TRBD1 (5 bases). Germline CDR1 reads MGHDK; CDR2 reads SYGVNS. This CDR3 has 13 residues. Trimming cost V 6 bases and J 7 bases, with 15 bases left between them. CDR3 sequence reads: CASSPGGSAGYTF. CDR3 bases: TGTGCCAGCAGCCCGGGGGGGAGTGCTGGCTACACCTTC.

The CDR3 coding sequence is TGCGCCAGCAGCCCGGCGGGGGGCCTCTCTGGAAACACCATATATTTT. Its protein is CASSPAGGLSGNTIYF. The chain joins TRBV5-1 to TRBJ1-3, with D perhaps TRBD1 (6 bases). The V gene's germline CDR1 is SGHRS and CDR2 YFSETQ. Trimming shortened V by 4 bases and J by 0 bases, and 14 bases separated the two germline ends. This CDR3 is 16 amino acids long.

The genes are TRBV5-1 and TRBJ1-4; 11 bases are a match to TRBD1. The junction had 7 bases not matched to a gene; V was cut back by 4 bases and J by 8 bases. Looked up from germline, CDR1 is SGHRS and CDR2 is YFSETQ. The CDR3 extends over 15 amino acids. The DNA of the CDR3 is TGCGCCAGCAGCCGAGCCGGACAGGGGGCCGAAAAACTGTTTTTT. It translates to CASSRAGQGAEKLFF.

By sample share, this clone is medium-sized. V gene TRBV7-9 combines with J gene TRBJ1-1, with a possible D match to TRBD1 (6 bases). V gave up 5 bases and J gave up 1 base, with 14 bases separating them. Germline CDR1 reads SEHNR; CDR2 reads FQNEAQ (reference sequence). This CDR3 is 15 amino acids long. CDR3 sequence reads: CASSHADRPNTEAFF. The CDR3, as DNA: TGTGCCAGCAGCCACGCCGACAGGCCGAACACTGAAGCTTTCTTT.

The chain links TRBV9 to TRBJ1-4; TRBD1 aligns across 11 bases. Germline values: CDR1 SGDLS, CDR2 YYNGEE. CDR3 size: 15 residues. V shed 4 bases, J shed 4 bases, and the junction held 3 bases outside the gene matches. The CDR3 reads CASSRGTGGNEKLFF. CDR3 in DNA: TGTGCCAGCAGCAGAGGGACAGGGGGTAATGAAAAACTGTTTTTT.

The genes are TRBV5-8 and TRBJ1-5; no clear D. V shed 1 base and J shed 0 bases, with 8 bases lying between them. The CDR3 contains 15 residues. Germline V gives CDR1 SGHTS, CDR2 YDEGEE. The CDR3: CASSLPGYSNQPQHF. CDR3 nucleotides: TGTGCCAGCAGCTTGCCGGGGTATAGCAATCAGCCCCAGCATTTT.

This clone was recorded once. The V gene is TRBV5-1, the J gene TRBJ1-2, with D tentatively TRBD1 (5 bases). V lost 0 bases, J lost 6 bases, and 21 bases lay in between. Germline V gives CDR1 SGHRS, CDR2 YFSETQ. This CDR3 is built from 17 residues. CDR3 region: CASSLAGGGLEINGYTF. DNA for the CDR3: TGCGCCAGCAGCTTGGCCGGGGGAGGGCTAGAAATTAATGGCTACACCTTC.

This chain uses TRBV11-3 with TRBJ1-4; D gene unclear. The CDR3 has 13 residues. Looked up from germline, CDR1 is SGHNT and CDR2 is YENEEA. Between the trimmed V and J ends, which lost 4 bases and 8 bases, there was a span of 11 bases. This CDR3 is CASSSGRGEKLFF. For the CDR3, the DNA is TGTGCCAGCAGCTCCGGACGCGGGGAAAAACTGTTTTTT.

This clone was picked up a small number of times. The V gene is TRBV25-1, the J gene TRBJ1-5; 7 bases match TRBD1. Trimming took 5 bases from V and 1 from J; bases not matched to a gene: 2. Germline lookup yields CDR1 MGHDK and CDR2 SYGVNS. This CDR3 has 14 amino acids. CDR3 nucleotides: TGTGCCAGCAGTACGACAGGGAGCAATCAGCCCCAGCATTTT. The encoded protein is CASSTTGSNQPQHF.

In DNA, the CDR3 is TGTGCCTGGAGCCGTCTTAGGGAGGGGGAGCAGTACTTC. As protein: CAWSRLREGEQYF. The chain joins TRBV30 to TRBJ2-7, with 7 bases matching TRBD2. The CDR3 extends over 13 amino acids. The germline gives CDR1 GTSNPN, CDR2 SVGIG (reference sequence). The ends lost 3 bases at V and 7 bases at J; junction bases unmatched: 9.

CDR3 sequence reads: CASSRDLGDEQFF. Here the CDR3 DNA reads TGTGCCAGCAGCCGCGACCTAGGCGATGAGCAGTTCTTC. V is TRBV7-9 and J is TRBJ2-1; D remains ambiguous. Per the germline V gene, CDR1 is SEHNR and CDR2 is FQNEAQ (reference sequence). V was clipped by 5 bases and J by 8 bases, with 13 bases between them. The CDR3 is 13 residues long.